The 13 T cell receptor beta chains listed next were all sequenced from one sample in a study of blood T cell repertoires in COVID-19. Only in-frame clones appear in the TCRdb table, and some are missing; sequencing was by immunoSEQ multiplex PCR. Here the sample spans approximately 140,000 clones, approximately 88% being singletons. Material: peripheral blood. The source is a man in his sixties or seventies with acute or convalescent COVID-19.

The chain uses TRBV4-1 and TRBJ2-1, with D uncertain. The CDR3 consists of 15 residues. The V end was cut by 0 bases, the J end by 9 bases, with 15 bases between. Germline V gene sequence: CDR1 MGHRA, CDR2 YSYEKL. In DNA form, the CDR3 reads TGCGCCAGCAGCCAAGACTGGCTAGTGGTCGGTGAGCAGTTCTTC. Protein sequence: CASSQDWLVVGEQFF.

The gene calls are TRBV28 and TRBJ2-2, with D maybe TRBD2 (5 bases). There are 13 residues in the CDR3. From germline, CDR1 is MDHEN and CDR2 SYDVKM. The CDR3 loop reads CSAGLANTGELFF. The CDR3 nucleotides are TGTTCGGCTGGACTTGCGAACACCGGGGAGCTGTTTTTT. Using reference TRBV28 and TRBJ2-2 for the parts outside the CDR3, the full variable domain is DVKVTQSSRYLVKRTGEKVFLECVQDMDHENMFWYRQDPGLGLRLIYFSYDVKMKEKGDIPEGYSVSREKKERFSLILESASTNQTSMYLCSAGLANTGELFFGEGSRLTVL.

This CDR3 is CASSTEQGTYGYTF. The CDR3 bases are TGTGCCAGTAGTACCGAACAGGGGACCTATGGCTACACCTTC. The chain uses TRBV19 and TRBJ1-2, with 7 bases lining up with TRBD1. Per the germline V gene, CDR1 is LNHDA and CDR2 is SQIVND (reference sequence). The V segment lost 4 bases and the J segment 4 bases; nucleotides outside the gene matches: 6. CDR3 length equals 14 residues.

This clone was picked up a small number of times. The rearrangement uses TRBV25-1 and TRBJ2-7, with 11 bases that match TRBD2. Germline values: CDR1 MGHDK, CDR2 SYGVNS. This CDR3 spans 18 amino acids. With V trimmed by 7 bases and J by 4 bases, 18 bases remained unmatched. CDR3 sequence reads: CASKEHLQTSGDGYEQYF. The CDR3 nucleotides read TGTGCCAGCAAAGAACATCTTCAGACTAGCGGGGACGGTTACGAGCAGTACTTC.

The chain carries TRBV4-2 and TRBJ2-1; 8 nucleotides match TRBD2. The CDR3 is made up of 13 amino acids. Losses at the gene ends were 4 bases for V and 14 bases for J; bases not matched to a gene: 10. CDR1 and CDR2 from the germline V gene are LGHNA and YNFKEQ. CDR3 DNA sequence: TGTGCCAGCAGCCCTCCCGGGGGGGACATAAAGTTCTTC. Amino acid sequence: CASSPPGGDIKFF.

The CDR3 DNA follows: TGTGCCAGCAGCCTAGCGGGAGGGAACACCGGGGAGCTGTTTTTT. Residues: CASSLAGGNTGELFF. V and J are TRBV4-2 and TRBJ2-2; 10 bases agree with TRBD2. CDR1 is LGHNA, CDR2 YNFKEQ, per germline. This CDR3 comprises 15 residues. The V and J ends lost 4 bases and 1 base, in that order; junction bases with no gene match: 0.

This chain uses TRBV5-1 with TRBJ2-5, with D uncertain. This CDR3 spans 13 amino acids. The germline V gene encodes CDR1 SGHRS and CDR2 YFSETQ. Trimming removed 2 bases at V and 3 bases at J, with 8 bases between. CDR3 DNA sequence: TGCGCCAGCAGCTTCGAAGGAGAAGAGACCCAGTACTTC. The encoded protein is CASSFEGEETQYF.

The CDR3 nucleotides read TGTGCCAGCAGTCTCGGTAATACTCAGCCCCAGCATTTT. Its protein product is CASSLGNTQPQHF. The chain couples TRBV12-3 or TRBV12-4 to TRBJ1-5; D ambiguous. The CDR3 is 13 residues long. Trimming removed 5 bases from V and 6 bases from J, with 11 bases in between.

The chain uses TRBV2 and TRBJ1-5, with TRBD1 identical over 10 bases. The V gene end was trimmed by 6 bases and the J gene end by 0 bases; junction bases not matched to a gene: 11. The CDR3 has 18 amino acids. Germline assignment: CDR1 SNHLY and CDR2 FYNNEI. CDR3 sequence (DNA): TGTGCCAGCAGCCAGGGACAGGGGCCCTCCTATAGCAATCAGCCCCAGCATTTT. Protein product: CASSQGQGPSYSNQPQHF.

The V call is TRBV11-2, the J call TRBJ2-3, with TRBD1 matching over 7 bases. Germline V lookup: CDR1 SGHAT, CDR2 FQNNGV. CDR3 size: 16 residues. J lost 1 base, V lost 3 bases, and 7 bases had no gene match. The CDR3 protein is CASSFGTASGTDTQYF. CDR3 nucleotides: TGTGCCAGCAGCTTTGGGACAGCCTCAGGCACAGATACGCAGTATTTT.

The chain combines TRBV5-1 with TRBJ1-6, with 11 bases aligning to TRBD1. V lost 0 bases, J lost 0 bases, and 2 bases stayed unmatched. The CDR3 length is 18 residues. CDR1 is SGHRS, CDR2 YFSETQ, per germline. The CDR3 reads CASSLEGQGASYNSPLHF. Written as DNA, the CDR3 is TGCGCCAGCAGCTTGGAAGGACAGGGGGCCTCCTATAATTCACCCCTCCACTTT.

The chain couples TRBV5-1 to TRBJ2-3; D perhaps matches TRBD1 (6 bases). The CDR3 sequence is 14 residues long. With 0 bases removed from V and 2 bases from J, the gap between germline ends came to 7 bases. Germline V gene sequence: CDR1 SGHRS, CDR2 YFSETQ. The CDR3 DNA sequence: TGCGCCAGCAGCTTGGCAGGGGACACAGATACGCAGTATTTT. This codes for CASSLAGDTDTQYF.

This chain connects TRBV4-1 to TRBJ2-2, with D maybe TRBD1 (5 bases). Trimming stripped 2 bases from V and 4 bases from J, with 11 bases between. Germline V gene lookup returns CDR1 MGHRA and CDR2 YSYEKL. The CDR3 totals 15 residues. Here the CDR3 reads CASSQLRASTGELFF. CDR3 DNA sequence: TGCGCCAGCAGCCAACTCAGGGCGTCCACCGGGGAGCTGTTTTTT.